This T cell receptor (beta chain) stems from a study of CD8+ T cells in alopecia areata. About the research overall: Scoring of severity for treated patients was based on percentage of affected scalp area.

The treatment was: oral pan-JAK inhibitor, 5-10 mg twice daily. Extracted RNA was reverse transcribed, and the resulting cDNA served as sequencing template. Repertoires were generated with immunoSEQ multiplex PCR, while TCRdb's copy carries only in-frame clones and drops some. The data contain approximately 170,000 clones, 50% to 60% of them singletons. There are 16 residues in the CDR3. Germline assignment: CDR1 GTSNPN and CDR2 SVGIG (reference sequence). Trimming removed 4 bases from V and 2 bases from J, with 17 bases in between. The receptor was derived from a human donor with alopecia areata. This rearrangement joins TRBV30 to TRBJ2-2; tentatively, D is TRBD1 (6 bases). The input for sequencing was CD4+ T cells sorted from blood, taken at week 4, from a patient treated with tofacitinib. CDR3 amino acids: CAWTRRLRGNTGELFF. In DNA form, the CDR3 reads TGTGCCTGGACCCGCCGGCTCAGGGGAAACACCGGGGAGCTGTTTTTT. The variable domain in full, with the rest retrieved from reference TRBV30 and TRBJ2-2, is SQTIHQWPATLVQPVGSPLSLECTVEGTSNPNLYWYRQAAGRGLQLLFYSVGIGQISSEVPQNLSASRPQDRQFILSSKKLLLSDSGFYLCAWTRRLRGNTGELFFGEGSRLTVL.